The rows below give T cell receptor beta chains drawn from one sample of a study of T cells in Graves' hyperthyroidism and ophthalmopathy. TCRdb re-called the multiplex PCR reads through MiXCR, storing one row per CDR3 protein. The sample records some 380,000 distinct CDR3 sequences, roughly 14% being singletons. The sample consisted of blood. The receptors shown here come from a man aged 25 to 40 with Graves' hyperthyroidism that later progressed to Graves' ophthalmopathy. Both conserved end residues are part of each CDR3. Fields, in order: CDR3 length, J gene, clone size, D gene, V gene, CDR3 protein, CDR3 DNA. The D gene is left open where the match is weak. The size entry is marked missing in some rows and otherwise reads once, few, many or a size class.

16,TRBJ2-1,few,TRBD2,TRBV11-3,CASSFSGGPTYNEQFF,TGTGCCAGCAGCTTTAGCGGGGGGCCGACCTACAATGAGCAGTTCTTC
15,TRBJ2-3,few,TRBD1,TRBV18,CASSPRDRSTDTQYF,TGTGCCAGCTCACCACGGGACAGAAGCACAGATACGCAGTATTTT
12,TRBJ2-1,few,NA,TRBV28,CASSPGPRSQFF,TGTGCCAGCAGTCCGGGACCCAGATCACAGTTCTTC
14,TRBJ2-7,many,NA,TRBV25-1,CASTSLENPYEQYF,TGTGCCAGCACCTCCTTGGAGAATCCCTACGAGCAGTACTTC
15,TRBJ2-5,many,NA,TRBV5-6,CASSGGAGARETQYF,TGTGCCAGCAGCGGCGGGGCGGGGGCCCGAGAGACCCAGTACTTC
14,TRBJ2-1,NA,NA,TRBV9,CASSVGSGVNEQFF,TGTGCCAGCAGCGTAGGATCCGGGGTAAATGAGCAGTTCTTC
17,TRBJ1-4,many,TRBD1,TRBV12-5,CASGSPVVGTGPEKLFF,TGTGCTAGTGGTTCGCCGGTGGTGGGGACAGGCCCTGAAAAACTGTTTTTT
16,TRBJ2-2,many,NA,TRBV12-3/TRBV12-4,CASSRGQFFTTGELFF,TGTGCCAGCAGTCGTGGACAGTTTTTTACCACCGGGGAGCTGTTTTTT
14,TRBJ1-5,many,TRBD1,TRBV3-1,CASRGTGVNQPQHF,TGTGCCAGCAGAGGGACAGGGGTCAATCAGCCCCAGCATTTT
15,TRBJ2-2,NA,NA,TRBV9,CASSVGGHNTGELFF,TGTGCCAGCAGCGTTGGAGGACATAACACCGGGGAGCTGTTTTTT
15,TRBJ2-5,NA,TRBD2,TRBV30,CAWRSGLAGLKTQYF,TGTGCCTGGAGGAGTGGACTAGCGGGGTTAAAGACCCAGTACTTC
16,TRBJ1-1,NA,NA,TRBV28,CASSLWGGDMNTEAFF,TGTGCCAGCAGTTTATGGGGGGGGGACATGAACACTGAAGCTTTCTTT
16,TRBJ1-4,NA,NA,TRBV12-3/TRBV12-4,CASSTDLRRANEKLFF,TGTGCCAGCAGTACGGACCTCCGGCGGGCTAATGAAAAACTGTTTTTT
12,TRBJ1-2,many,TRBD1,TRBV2,CAVDRDDYGYTF,TGTGCCGTCGACAGGGACGACTATGGCTACACCTTC
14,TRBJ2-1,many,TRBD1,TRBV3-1,CASSQGQGTNEQFF,TGTGCCAGCAGCCAGGGACAGGGGACCAATGAGCAGTTCTTC
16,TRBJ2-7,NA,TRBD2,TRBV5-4,CASSLAGSGGLYEQYF,TGTGCCAGCAGCTTGGCCGGGAGCGGGGGGCTCTACGAGCAGTACTTC
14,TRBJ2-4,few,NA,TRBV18,CASSPPTAKNIQYF,TGTGCCAGCTCACCCCCCACAGCCAAAAACATTCAGTACTTC
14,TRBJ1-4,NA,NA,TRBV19,CASHRGPTNEKLFF,TGTGCCAGTCATAGGGGCCCAACTAATGAAAAACTGTTTTTT
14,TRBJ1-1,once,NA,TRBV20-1,CSARVVGGITEAFF,TGCAGTGCTAGAGTGGTAGGGGGGATCACTGAAGCTTTCTTT
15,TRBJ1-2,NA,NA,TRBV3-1,CASSQGDTGHRGYTF,TGTGCCAGCAGCCAAGGAGACACTGGGCACCGTGGCTACACCTTC
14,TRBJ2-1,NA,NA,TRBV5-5,CASIRHFSYNEQFF,TGTGCCAGCATCCGACACTTCTCCTACAATGAGCAGTTCTTC
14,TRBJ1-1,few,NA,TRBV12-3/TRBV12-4,CASNWGARRTEAFF,TGTGCCAGCAATTGGGGGGCCCGTAGGACTGAAGCTTTCTTT
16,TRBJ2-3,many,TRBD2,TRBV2,CASKVTSGGAADTQYF,TGTGCCAGCAAGGTCACTAGCGGGGGGGCCGCAGATACGCAGTATTTT
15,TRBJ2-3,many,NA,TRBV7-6,CASSLEGWGTDTQYF,TGTGCCAGCAGCTTAGAGGGGTGGGGCACAGATACGCAGTATTTT
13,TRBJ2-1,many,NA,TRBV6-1,CASRRGVGNEQFF,TGTGCCAGCAGGCGAGGGGTGGGCAATGAGCAGTTCTTC
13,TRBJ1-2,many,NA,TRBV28,CASSLSGNYGYTF,TGTGCCAGCAGTTTATCAGGGAACTATGGCTACACCTTC
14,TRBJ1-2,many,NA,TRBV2,CASSAGQNNYGYTF,TGTGCCAGCAGTGCTGGCCAGAATAACTATGGCTACACCTTC
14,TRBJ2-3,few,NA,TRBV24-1,CATSARGGGDTQYF,TGTGCCACCAGTGCGAGGGGGGGCGGAGATACGCAGTATTTT
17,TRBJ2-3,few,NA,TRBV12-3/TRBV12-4,CASSLVWGAYPTDTQYF,TGTGCCAGCAGTTTAGTATGGGGGGCCTACCCCACAGATACGCAGTATTTT
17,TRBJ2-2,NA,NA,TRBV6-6,CASSYSIQGRDTGELFF,TGTGCCAGCAGTTACTCGATCCAGGGACGGGACACCGGGGAGCTGTTTTTT
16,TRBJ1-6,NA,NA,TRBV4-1,CASSPSRGRVGSPLHF,TGCGCCAGCAGCCCCTCCCGAGGTAGGGTCGGTTCACCCCTCCACTTT
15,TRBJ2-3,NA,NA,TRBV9,CASSAKQGRADTQYF,TGTGCCAGCAGCGCTAAACAGGGTAGGGCGGATACGCAGTATTTT
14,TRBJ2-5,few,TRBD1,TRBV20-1,CNAPGQSEQETQYF,TGCAATGCCCCGGGACAGTCCGAACAAGAGACCCAGTACTTC
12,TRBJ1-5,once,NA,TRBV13,CASSTQDQPQHF,TGTGCCAGCAGCACACAGGATCAGCCCCAGCATTTT
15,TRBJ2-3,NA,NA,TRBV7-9,CASSLVRALTDTQYF,TGTGCCAGCAGCTTAGTCAGGGCGCTCACAGATACGCAGTATTTT
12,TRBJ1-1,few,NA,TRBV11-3,CASSLGHRQAFF,TGTGCCAGCAGCTTAGGCCATCGTCAAGCTTTCTTT
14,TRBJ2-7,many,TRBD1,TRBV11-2,CATCPWDRCYEQYF,TGTGCCACCTGTCCGTGGGACAGGTGCTACGAGCAGTACTTC
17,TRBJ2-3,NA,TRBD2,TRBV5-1,CASSFTPPSGGADTQYF,TGCGCCAGCAGCTTCACTCCCCCTAGCGGGGGCGCAGATACGCAGTATTTT
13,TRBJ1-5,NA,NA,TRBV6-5,CASSSLRDQPQHF,TGTGCCAGCAGTTCCCTCCGGGATCAGCCCCAGCATTTT
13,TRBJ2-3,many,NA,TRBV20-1,CSARMTSTDTQYF,TGCAGTGCGAGGATGACTTCCACAGATACGCAGTATTTT
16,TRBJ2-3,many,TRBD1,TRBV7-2,CASSLDDRGGTDTQYF,TGTGCCAGCAGCTTAGACGACAGGGGGGGGACAGATACGCAGTATTTT
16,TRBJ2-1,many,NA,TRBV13,CASRDRSGWGDNEQFF,TGTGCCAGCCGAGACAGGTCCGGATGGGGAGACAATGAGCAGTTCTTC
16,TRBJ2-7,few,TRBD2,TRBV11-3,CASSHRAGAYSYEQYF,TGTGCCAGCAGCCATCGAGCGGGGGCCTACTCCTACGAGCAGTACTTC
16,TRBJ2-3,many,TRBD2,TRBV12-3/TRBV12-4,CASSPPKRGYTDTQYF,TGTGCCAGCAGCCCGCCAAAGCGGGGGTACACAGATACGCAGTATTTT
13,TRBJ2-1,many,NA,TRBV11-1,CASSLGTAYEQFF,TGTGCCAGCAGCTTAGGGACCGCATATGAGCAGTTCTTC
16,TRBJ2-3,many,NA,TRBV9,CASSVGLIPRTDTQYF,TGTGCCAGCAGCGTAGGGCTTATCCCTCGCACAGATACGCAGTATTTT
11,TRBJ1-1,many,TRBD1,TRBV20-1,CRGTGGTEAFF,TGCAGGGGGACAGGGGGCACTGAAGCTTTCTTT
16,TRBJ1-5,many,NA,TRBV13,CASSFQGEGSNQPQHF,TGTGCCAGCAGCTTTCAAGGGGAGGGAAGCAATCAGCCCCAGCATTTT
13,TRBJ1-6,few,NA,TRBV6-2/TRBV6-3,CASSLSVGSPLHF,TGTGCCAGCAGTCTCTCTGTGGGTTCACCCCTCCACTTT
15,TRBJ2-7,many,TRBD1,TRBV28,CASSLFGQGSYEQYF,TGTGCCAGCAGTTTATTCGGACAGGGGTCCTACGAGCAGTACTTC
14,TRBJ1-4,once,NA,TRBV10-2,CASKKWGTDEKLFF,TGCGCCAGCAAGAAATGGGGCACGGATGAAAAACTGTTTTTT
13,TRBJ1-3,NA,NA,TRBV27,CASSPLFGNTIYF,TGTGCCAGCAGTCCCCTATTTGGAAACACCATATATTTT
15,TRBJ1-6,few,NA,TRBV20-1,CSATPRGQGYSPLHF,TGCAGTGCTACACCTCGGGGGCAGGGATATTCACCCCTCCACTTT
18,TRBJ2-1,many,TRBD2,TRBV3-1,CASSQTSGGSYTYNEQFF,TGTGCCAGCAGCCAGACTAGCGGGGGGTCCTACACCTACAATGAGCAGTTCTTC
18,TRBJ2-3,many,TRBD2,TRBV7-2,CASSQRDSGGGTTDTQYF,TGTGCCAGCAGCCAACGAGATTCGGGCGGGGGGACCACAGATACGCAGTATTTT
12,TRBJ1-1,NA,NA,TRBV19,CASQEVGTEAFF,TGTGCCAGTCAAGAGGTGGGCACTGAAGCTTTCTTT